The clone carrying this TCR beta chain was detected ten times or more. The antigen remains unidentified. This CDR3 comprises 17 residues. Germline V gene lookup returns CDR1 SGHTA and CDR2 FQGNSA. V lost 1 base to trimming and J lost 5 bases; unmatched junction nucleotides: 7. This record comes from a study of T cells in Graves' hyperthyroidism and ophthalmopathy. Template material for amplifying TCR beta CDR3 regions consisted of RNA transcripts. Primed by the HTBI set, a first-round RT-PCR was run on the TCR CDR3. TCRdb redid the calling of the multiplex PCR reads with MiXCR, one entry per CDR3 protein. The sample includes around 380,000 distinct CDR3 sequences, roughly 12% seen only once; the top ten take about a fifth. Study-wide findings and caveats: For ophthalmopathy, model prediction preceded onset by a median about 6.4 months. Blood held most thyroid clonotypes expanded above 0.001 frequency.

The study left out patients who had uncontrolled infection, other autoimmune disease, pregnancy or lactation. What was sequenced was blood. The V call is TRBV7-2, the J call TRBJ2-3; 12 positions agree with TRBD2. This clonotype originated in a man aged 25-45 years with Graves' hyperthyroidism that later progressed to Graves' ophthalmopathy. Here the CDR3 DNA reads TGTGCCAGCAGCTTAGTGGGACTAGCGGGCGGTCTAGATACGCAGTATTTT. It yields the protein CASSLVGLAGGLDTQYF. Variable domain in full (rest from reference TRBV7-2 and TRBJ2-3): GAGVSQSPSNKVTEKGKDVELRCDPISGHTALYWYRQSLGQGLEFLIYFQGNSAPDKSGLPSDRFSAERTGGSVSTLTIQRTQQEDSAVYLCASSLVGLAGGLDTQYFGPGTRLTVL.